The source of this T cell receptor (beta chain) is a study of T cell responses to AZD1222 COVID-19 vaccine. Study-level information: Pooling was applied to second doses at about 4 or about 12 weeks. Overall study results and limits: Regions left unmutated in variants are reportedly the target of nearly half of spike-specific TCRs.

Libraries were prepared by immunoSEQ multiplex PCR; TCRdb keeps only in-frame clonotypes and omits some of them. The sample has more than 150,000 clones; 85% to 95% are singletons. Concerning this clone itself: Its antigen is not identified.

This CDR3 comprises 12 residues. The germline V gene has CDR1 SGHNT and CDR2 YYREEE (reference sequence). Trimming removed 6 bases from V and 1 base from J, with 7 bases in between. This specimen was peripheral blood, taken on day 0 of AZD1222 vaccination. The chain is built from TRBV5-4 and TRBJ1-1; D is unclear. The sequence came from an adult in good health. CDR3 in amino acids: CASNHPNTEAFF. CDR3 nucleotide sequence: TGTGCCAGCAACCACCCGAACACTGAAGCTTTCTTT.